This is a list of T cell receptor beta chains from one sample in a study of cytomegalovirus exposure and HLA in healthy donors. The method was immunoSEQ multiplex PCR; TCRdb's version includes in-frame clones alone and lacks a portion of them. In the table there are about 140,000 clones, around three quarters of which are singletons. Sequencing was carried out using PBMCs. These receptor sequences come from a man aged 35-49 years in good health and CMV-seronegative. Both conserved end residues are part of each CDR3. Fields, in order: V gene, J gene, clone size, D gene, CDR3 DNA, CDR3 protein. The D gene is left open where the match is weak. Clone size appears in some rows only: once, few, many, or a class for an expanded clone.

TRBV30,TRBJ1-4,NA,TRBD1,TGTGCCTGGAGAGTTGGGACAGGGGGAAGAGAAAAACTGTTTTTT,CAWRVGTGGREKLFF
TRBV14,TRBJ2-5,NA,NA,TGTGCCAGCAGCCAGTACAGGGTAGAAGAGACCCAGTACTTC,CASSQYRVEETQYF
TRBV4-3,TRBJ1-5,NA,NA,TGCGCCAGCAGCCAAGACGAGGACAGAGACGATAGCAATCAGCCCCAGCATTTT,CASSQDEDRDDSNQPQHF
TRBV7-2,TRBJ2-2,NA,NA,TGTGCCAGCAGCTCCGGACAAGGCACCGGGGAGCTGTTTTTT,CASSSGQGTGELFF
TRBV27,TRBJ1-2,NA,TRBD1,TGTGCCAGCAGTCAGACAGGGTGGAGCGGCTACACCTTC,CASSQTGWSGYTF
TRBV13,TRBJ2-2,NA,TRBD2,TGTGCCAGCAGCTTAGTTCTAGCGGGGTCCGGGGAGCTGTTTTTT,CASSLVLAGSGELFF
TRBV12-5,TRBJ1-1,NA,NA,TGTGCTAGTGGGGGACTGATGAACACTGAAGCTTTCTTT,CASGGLMNTEAFF
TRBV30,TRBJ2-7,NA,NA,TGTGCCTGGAGTTCATTTCTAGGGCAGTACTTC,CAWSSFLGQYF
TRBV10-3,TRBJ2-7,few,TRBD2,TGTGCCATCAGTGATTTATCTAGCGGGGGACATAGCTCCTACGAGCAGTACTTC,CAISDLSSGGHSSYEQYF
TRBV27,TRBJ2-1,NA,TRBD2,TGTGCCAGCAGTTCACCCAGACTAGCGGGAGTTAGGAATGAGCAGTTCTTC,CASSSPRLAGVRNEQFF
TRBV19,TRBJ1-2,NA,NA,TGTGCCAGTAACATGGGGCAGAGCGCGAACCTCTATGGCTACACCTTC,CASNMGQSANLYGYTF
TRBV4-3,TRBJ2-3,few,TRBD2,TGCGCCAGCAGCCACCTCCTAGCGGGAGTCGATACGCAGTATTTT,CASSHLLAGVDTQYF
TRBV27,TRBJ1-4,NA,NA,TGTGCCAGCAGCCCACTCGGGGGGCGGCGGGAAAAACTGTTTTTT,CASSPLGGRREKLFF
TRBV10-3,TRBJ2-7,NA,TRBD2,TGTGCCATCAGTATAACCGGGACTAGCGGAGAGCAGTACTTC,CAISITGTSGEQYF
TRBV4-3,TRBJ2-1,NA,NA,TGCGCCAGCAGCGGTGGCACCGGACTGAGCAATGAGCAGTTCTTC,CASSGGTGLSNEQFF
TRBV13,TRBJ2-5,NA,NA,TGTGCCAGCAGCTTGGGGGGAGACACCCAGTACTTC,CASSLGGDTQYF
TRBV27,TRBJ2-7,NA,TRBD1,TGTGCCAGCGGACTGGGACAGACCTACGAGCAGTACTTC,CASGLGQTYEQYF
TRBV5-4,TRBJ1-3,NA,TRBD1,TGTGCCAGCAGCTCCCGGACAGGGGGAAACACCATATATTTT,CASSSRTGGNTIYF
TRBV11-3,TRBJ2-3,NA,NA,TGTGCCAGCAGCCCGAGAACTACAGGGTCGGGAACAGATACGCAGTATTTT,CASSPRTTGSGTDTQYF
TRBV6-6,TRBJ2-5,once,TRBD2,TGTGCCAGCAGTCCGTCAAGCGGGAGGGTTCAAGAGACCCAGTACTTC,CASSPSSGRVQETQYF
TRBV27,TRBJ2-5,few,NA,TGTGCCAGCAGTTCCCTACAGGGTAGAGAGACCCAGTACTTC,CASSSLQGRETQYF
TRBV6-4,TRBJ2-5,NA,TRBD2,TGTGCCAGCATTGGACTAGCGGGGGGGCCACAGGAGACCCAGTACTTC,CASIGLAGGPQETQYF
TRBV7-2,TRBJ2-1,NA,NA,TGTGCCAGCAGCTTATTACGGGGCCGGGGAGGCTACAATGAGCAGTTCTTC,CASSLLRGRGGYNEQFF
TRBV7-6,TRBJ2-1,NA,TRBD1,TGTGCCAGCAGCCCGCACAGGGGGCTGGATGAGCAGTTCTTC,CASSPHRGLDEQFF
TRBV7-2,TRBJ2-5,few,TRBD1,TGTGCCAGCAGCTCCGAATTCAGGGACAGCGCCCAGTACTTC,CASSSEFRDSAQYF
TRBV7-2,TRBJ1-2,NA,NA,TGTGCCAGCAGCTTAGATGGGCGTGGCTACACCTTC,CASSLDGRGYTF
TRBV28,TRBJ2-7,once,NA,TGTGCCAGCATCCGAGGATGGTCCGACAGCTACGAGCAGTACTTC,CASIRGWSDSYEQYF
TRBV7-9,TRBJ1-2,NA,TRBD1,TGTGCCAGCAGCCGCGTACAGGGGGCCTATGGCTACACCTTC,CASSRVQGAYGYTF